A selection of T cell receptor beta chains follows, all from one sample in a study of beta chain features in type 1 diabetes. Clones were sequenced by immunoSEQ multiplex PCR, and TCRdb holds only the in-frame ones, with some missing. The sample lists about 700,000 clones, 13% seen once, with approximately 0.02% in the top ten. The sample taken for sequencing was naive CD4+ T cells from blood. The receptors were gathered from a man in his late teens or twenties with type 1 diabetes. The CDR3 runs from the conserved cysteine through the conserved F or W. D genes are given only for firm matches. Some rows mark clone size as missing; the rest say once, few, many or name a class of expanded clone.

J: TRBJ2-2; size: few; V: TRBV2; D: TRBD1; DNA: TGTGCCAGCAGGCTCACAGGGGGAGCGAACACCGGGGAGCTGTTTTTT; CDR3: CASRLTGGANTGELFF
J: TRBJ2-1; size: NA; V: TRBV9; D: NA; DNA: TGTGCCAGCAGCGTAGGAGCCAGCTCCTACAATGAGCAGTTCTTC; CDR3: CASSVGASSYNEQFF
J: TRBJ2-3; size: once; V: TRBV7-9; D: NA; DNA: TGTGCCAGCAGCTTAATATTCCAGTCATCAGATACGCAGTATTTT; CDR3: CASSLIFQSSDTQYF
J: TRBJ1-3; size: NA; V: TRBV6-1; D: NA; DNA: TGTGCCAGCAGTACCGGACAGGGAAACACCATATATTTT; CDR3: CASSTGQGNTIYF
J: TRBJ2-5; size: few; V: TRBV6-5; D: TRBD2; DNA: TGTGCCAGCAGTTATGGGAGGGGAGGGAAGGAGACCCAGTACTTC; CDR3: CASSYGRGGKETQYF
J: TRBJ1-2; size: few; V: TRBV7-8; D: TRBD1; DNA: TGTGCCAGCAGCGAACAGGGGAACTATGGCTACACCTTC; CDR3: CASSEQGNYGYTF
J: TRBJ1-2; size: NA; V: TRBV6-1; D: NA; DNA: TGTGCCAGCAGTGATCGTCTGGGGCCCTATGGCTACACCTTC; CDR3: CASSDRLGPYGYTF
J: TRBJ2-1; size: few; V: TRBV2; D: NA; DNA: TGTGCCAGCAGCTTGACAGCACTGGAAGAGTTCTTC; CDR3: CASSLTALEEFF
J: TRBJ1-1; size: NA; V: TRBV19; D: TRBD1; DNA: TGTGCCAGTACTCTCATCGACGCAGGGGGTACAGCAGCATTT; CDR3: CASTLIDAGGTAAF
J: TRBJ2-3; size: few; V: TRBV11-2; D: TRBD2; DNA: TGTGCCAGCAGTCTAATAGCGGGGGCCCTCCAGATAACGCAGTATTTT; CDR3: CASSLIAGALQITQYF
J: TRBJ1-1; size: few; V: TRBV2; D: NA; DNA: TGTGCCAGCAGTGTGATAGTTAACACTGAAGCTTTCTTT; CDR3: CASSVIVNTEAFF
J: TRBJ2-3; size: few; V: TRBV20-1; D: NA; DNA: TGCAGTACACCAAAGACAGATACGCAGTATTTT; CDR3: CSTPKTDTQYF
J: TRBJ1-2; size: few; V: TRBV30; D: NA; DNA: TGTGCCCTCGGGGGAGAGGCCTATGGCTACACCTTC; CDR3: CALGGEAYGYTF
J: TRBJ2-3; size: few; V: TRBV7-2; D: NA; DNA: TGTGCCAGCAGCTGGGAACCGGGGAAACCGAGGGATACGCAGTATTTT; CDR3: CASSWEPGKPRDTQYF
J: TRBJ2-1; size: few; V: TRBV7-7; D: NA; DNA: TGTGCTAGCAGCTTAACCCCGGACAGTTACAATGAGCAGTTCTTC; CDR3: CASSLTPDSYNEQFF
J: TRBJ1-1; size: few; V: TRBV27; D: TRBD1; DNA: TGTGCCAGCAGTTCTCCGACAGGGGGAAACACTGAAGCTTTCTTT; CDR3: CASSSPTGGNTEAFF
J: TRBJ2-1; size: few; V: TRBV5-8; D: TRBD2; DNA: TGTGCCAGCAGCCACCGGACTAGCGGCTTCTACAATGAGCAGTTCTTC; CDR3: CASSHRTSGFYNEQFF
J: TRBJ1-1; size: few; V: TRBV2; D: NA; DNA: TGTGCCCTGATCTTGAACACTGAAGCTTTCTTT; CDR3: CALILNTEAFF
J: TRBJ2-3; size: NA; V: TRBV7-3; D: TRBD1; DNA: TGTGCCAGCAGCACCACAGGGGTCGGCACAGATACGCAGTATTTT; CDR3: CASSTTGVGTDTQYF
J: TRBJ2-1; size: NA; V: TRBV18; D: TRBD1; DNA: TGTGCCAGCTCACCCCGGACAGGTAGCAATGAGCAGTTCTTC; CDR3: CASSPRTGSNEQFF
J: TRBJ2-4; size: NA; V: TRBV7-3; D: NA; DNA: TGTGCCAGCAGCCCCGGGGATCAAAACATTCAGTACTTC; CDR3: CASSPGDQNIQYF
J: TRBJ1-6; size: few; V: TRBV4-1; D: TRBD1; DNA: TGCGCCAGCAGCCAAACCATCGGGACAGATAATTCACCCCTCCACTTT; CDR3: CASSQTIGTDNSPLHF
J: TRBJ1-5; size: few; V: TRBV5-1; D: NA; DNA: TGCGCCAGCAGCCCTCTAAGTGGGCAGCCCCAGCATTTT; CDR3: CASSPLSGQPQHF
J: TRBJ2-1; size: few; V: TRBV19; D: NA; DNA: TGTGCCAGTAGTATGAACAGCTACAATGAGCAGTTCTTC; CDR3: CASSMNSYNEQFF
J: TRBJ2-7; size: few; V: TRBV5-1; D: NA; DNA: TGCGCCAGCAGCTTGAGATTCCCGTACGAGCAGTACTTC; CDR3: CASSLRFPYEQYF
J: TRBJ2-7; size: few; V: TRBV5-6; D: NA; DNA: TGTGCCAGCAGCTTTGGGGTCGAGCAGTACTTC; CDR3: CASSFGVEQYF
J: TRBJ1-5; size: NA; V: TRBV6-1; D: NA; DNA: TGTGCCAGCAGTGAGAGGGAAAGCAATCAGCCCCAGCATTTT; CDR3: CASSERESNQPQHF
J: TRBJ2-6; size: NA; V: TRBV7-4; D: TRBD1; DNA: TGTGCCAGCAGTCTCGCACGGGACAGGAGAGCACCTGGGGCCAACGTCCTGACTTTC; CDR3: CASSLARDRRAPGANVLTF
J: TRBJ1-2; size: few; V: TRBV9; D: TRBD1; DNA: TGTGCCAGCAGCGTGGACAGGGAGTACTATGGCTACACCTTC; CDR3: CASSVDREYYGYTF
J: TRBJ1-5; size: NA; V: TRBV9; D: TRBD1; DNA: TGTGCCAGCAGCTCAACAGGGGATAGAGATCAGCCCCAGCATTTT; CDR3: CASSSTGDRDQPQHF
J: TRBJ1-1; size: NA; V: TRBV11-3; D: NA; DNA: TGTGCCAGCAGCCAACTGGGGGCTGAAGCTTTCTTT; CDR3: CASSQLGAEAFF
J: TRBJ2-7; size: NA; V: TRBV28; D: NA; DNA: TGTGCCAGCCGTGCGGTAGCTAGGAGAACCTACGAGCAGTACTTC; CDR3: CASRAVARRTYEQYF
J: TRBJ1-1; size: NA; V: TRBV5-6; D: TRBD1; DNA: TGTGCCAGCACCGCCGGGACAGGGGTAGGCACTGAAGCTTTCTTT; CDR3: CASTAGTGVGTEAFF
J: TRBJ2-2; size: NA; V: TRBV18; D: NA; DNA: TGTGCCAGCTCACCACCGTCCGGGACTGTGACCGGGGAGCTGTTTTTT; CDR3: CASSPPSGTVTGELFF
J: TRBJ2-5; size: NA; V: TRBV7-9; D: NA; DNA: TGTGCCAGCAGCTTAGATCAGGGCCGCCAAGAGACCCAGTACTTC; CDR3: CASSLDQGRQETQYF
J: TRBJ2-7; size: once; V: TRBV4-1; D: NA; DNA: TGCGCCAGCAGCCCTCCCGGTGAGCCCCTTGGGAACGAGCAGTACTTC; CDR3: CASSPPGEPLGNEQYF
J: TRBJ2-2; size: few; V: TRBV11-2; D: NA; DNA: TGTGCCAGCAGCTTAGCATGGTCAGGGACCACCGGGGAGCTGTTTTTT; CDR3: CASSLAWSGTTGELFF
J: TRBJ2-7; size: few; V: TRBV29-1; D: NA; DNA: TGCAGCGTTGAGTCATGGTACGAGCAGTACTTC; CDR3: CSVESWYEQYF